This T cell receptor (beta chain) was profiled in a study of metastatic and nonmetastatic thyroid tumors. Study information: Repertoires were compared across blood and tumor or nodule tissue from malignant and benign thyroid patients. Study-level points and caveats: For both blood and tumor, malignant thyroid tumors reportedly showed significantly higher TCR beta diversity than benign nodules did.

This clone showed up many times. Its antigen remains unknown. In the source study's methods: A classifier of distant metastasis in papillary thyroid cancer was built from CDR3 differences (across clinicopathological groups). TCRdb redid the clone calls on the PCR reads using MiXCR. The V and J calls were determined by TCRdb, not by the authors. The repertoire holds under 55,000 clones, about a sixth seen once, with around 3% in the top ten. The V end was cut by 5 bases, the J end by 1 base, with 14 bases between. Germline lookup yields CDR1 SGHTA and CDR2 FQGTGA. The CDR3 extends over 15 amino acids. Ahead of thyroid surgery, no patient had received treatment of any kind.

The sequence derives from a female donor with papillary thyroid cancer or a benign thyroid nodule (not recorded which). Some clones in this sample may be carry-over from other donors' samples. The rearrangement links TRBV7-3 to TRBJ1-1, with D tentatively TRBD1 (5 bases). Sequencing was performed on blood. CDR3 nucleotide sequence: TGTGCCAGCAGCCAACACGGGGGTCGGAACACTGAAGCTTTCTTT. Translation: CASSQHGGRNTEAFF.